This is a list of T cell receptor beta chains from one sample in a study of blood T cell repertoires in COVID-19. Measured with immunoSEQ multiplex PCR; TCRdb has only the in-frame clones, and not every one. Here the sample spans roughly 24,000 clones, approximately 85% being singletons. The sample comprised peripheral blood. The source of these receptors is a man aged 70 or older in a cohort sampled during active COVID-19. Each CDR3 is given with its conserved first and last residue. The D gene is left open where the match is weak. Only some rows state a clone size, as once, few, many or a class for expanded clones.

j_call	v_call	d_call	cdr3_length	clone_size	cdr3_aa	cdr3_nt
TRBJ2-1	TRBV19	NA	12	few	CASGFLANEQFF	TGTGCCAGTGGTTTTCTAGCGAATGAGCAGTTCTTC
TRBJ2-5	TRBV20-1	NA	11	once	CSASTRETQYF	TGCAGTGCTAGTACCCGGGAGACCCAGTACTTC
TRBJ1-5	TRBV28	NA	14	NA	CASSPLRGYQPQHF	TGTGCCAGCAGTCCCCTGCGGGGGTATCAGCCCCAGCATTTT
TRBJ1-1	TRBV9	TRBD1	15	once	CASSPRTGGNTEAFF	TGTGCCAGCAGCCCCCGGACAGGGGGGAACACTGAAGCTTTCTTT
TRBJ1-5	TRBV27	NA	13	NA	CASSFRQNQPQHF	TGTGCCAGCAGTTTTCGACAGAATCAGCCCCAGCATTTT
TRBJ2-7	TRBV5-1	NA	14	NA	CASKGGQGTYEQYF	TGCGCCAGCAAGGGAGGCCAGGGCACCTACGAGCAGTACTTC
TRBJ1-1	TRBV11-2	TRBD1	13	NA	CASSLSPGQQAFF	TGTGCCAGCAGTCTTAGCCCGGGACAGCAAGCTTTCTTT
TRBJ2-2	TRBV7-9	NA	15	NA	CASRKQGVNTGELFF	TGTGCCAGCAGAAAGCAGGGCGTAAACACCGGGGAGCTGTTTTTT
TRBJ2-1	TRBV5-1	TRBD2	17	NA	CASSLGPGTSGKNEQFF	TGCGCCAGCAGCTTGGGGCCCGGGACTAGCGGGAAGAATGAGCAGTTCTTC
TRBJ1-5	TRBV4-1	NA	13	few	CASSPIVGQPQHF	TGCGCCAGCAGCCCCATTGTCGGTCAGCCCCAGCATTTT
TRBJ2-7	TRBV19	TRBD2	19	NA	CASSVNRAGTGGNVREQYF	TGTGCCAGTAGTGTCAACAGGGCTGGGACGGGAGGGAATGTCCGCGAGCAGTACTTC
TRBJ1-2	TRBV18	TRBD1	15	NA	CASSPPLGTDYGYTF	TGTGCCAGCTCACCACCTTTGGGGACAGACTATGGCTACACCTTC
TRBJ2-1	TRBV6-2/TRBV6-3	NA	14	NA	CASTPGVAYNEQFF	TGTGCCAGCACCCCCGGAGTGGCCTACAATGAGCAGTTCTTC
TRBJ1-3	TRBV18	NA	14	NA	CASSPRGSGNTIYF	TGTGCCAGCTCACCCAGGGGATCTGGAAACACCATATATTTT
TRBJ1-1	TRBV2	TRBD1	15	NA	CASRGQGVTNTEAFF	TGTGCCAGCAGGGGACAGGGGGTTACGAACACTGAAGCTTTCTTT
TRBJ1-2	TRBV4-3	TRBD1	11	NA	CASGTAYGYTF	TGCGCCAGCGGGACAGCCTATGGCTACACCTTC
TRBJ2-1	TRBV3-1/TRBV3-2	TRBD2	16	NA	CASSQDASGHYNEQFF	TGTGCCAGCAGCCAAGACGCTAGCGGGCATTACAATGAGCAGTTCTTC
TRBJ2-1	TRBV29-1	TRBD1	14	NA	CSVADRGQGNEQFF	TGCAGCGTTGCAGACAGGGGGCAGGGAAATGAGCAGTTCTTC
TRBJ2-1	TRBV27	NA	14	NA	CASRGPPIYNEQFF	TGTGCCAGCAGGGGCCCACCCATTTACAATGAGCAGTTCTTC
TRBJ1-5	TRBV5-1	TRBD1	15	NA	CASSLTPGGRQPQHF	TGCGCCAGCAGCTTGACTCCAGGGGGCAGGCAGCCCCAGCATTTT
TRBJ2-1	TRBV27	NA	15	NA	CASSPGTQGYNEQFF	TGTGCCAGCAGTCCGGGGACTCAAGGTTACAATGAGCAGTTCTTC